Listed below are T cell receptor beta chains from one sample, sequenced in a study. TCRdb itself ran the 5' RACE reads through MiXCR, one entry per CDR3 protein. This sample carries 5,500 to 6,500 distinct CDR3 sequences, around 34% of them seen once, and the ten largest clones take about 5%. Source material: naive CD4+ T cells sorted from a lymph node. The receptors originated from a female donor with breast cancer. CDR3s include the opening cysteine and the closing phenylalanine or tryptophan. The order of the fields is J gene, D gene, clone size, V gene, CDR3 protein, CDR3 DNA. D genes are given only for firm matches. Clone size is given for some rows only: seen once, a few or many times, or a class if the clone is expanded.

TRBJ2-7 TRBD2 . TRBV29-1 CSVSKGGLAEYEQYF TGCAGCGTGAGTAAAGGGGGACTAGCGGAGTACGAGCAGTACTTC
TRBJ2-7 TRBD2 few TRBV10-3 CAISESTSGNEQYF TGTGCCATCAGTGAGTCGACTAGCGGTAACGAGCAGTACTTC
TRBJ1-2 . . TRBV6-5 CASSDPMLVYTF TGTGCCAGCAGCGATCCGATGTTGGTCTACACCTTC
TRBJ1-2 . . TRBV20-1 CSVEEINYGYTF TGCAGCGTTGAGGAGATTAACTATGGCTACACCTTC
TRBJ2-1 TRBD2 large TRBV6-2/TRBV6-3 CASSGTSGGNEQFF TGTGCCAGCAGTGGGACTAGCGGTGGAAATGAGCAGTTCTTC
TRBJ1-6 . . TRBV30 CAWSEQTGSPLHF TGTGCCTGGAGTGAACAGACGGGATCACCCCTCCACTTT
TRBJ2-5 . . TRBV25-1 CASSKRTGWTRPPETQYF TGTGCCAGCAGCAAGAGGACGGGATGGACCCGACCCCCAGAGACCCAGTACTTC
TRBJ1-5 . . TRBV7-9 CASSLDGGPQHF TGTGCCAGCAGCCTAGATGGGGGGCCCCAGCATTTT
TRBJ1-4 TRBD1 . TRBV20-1 CSATGGEELNEKLFF TGCAGTGCCACAGGGGGCGAGGAGCTCAATGAAAAACTGTTTTTT
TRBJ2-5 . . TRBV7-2 CASSLGRSQETQYF TGTGCCAGCAGCTTAGGACGGAGCCAAGAGACCCAGTACTTC
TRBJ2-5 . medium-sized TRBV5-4 CASSLVGAGETQYF TGTGCCAGCAGCTTGGTTGGGGCGGGAGAGACCCAGTACTTC
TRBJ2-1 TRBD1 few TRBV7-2 CASRRRDRGPSSSYNEQFF TGTGCCAGCAGGCGCCGGGACAGGGGTCCCTCGAGCTCCTACAATGAGCAGTTCTTC
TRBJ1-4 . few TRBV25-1 CASSEWGGEKLFF TGTGCCAGCAGTGAATGGGGCGGGGAAAAACTGTTTTTT
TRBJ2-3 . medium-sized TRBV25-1 CASSVKRGTDTQYF TGTGCCAGCAGTGTAAAGCGGGGCACAGATACGCAGTATTTT
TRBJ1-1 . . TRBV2 CASERSMNTEAFF TGTGCCAGCGAGAGGAGCATGAACACTGAAGCTTTCTTT